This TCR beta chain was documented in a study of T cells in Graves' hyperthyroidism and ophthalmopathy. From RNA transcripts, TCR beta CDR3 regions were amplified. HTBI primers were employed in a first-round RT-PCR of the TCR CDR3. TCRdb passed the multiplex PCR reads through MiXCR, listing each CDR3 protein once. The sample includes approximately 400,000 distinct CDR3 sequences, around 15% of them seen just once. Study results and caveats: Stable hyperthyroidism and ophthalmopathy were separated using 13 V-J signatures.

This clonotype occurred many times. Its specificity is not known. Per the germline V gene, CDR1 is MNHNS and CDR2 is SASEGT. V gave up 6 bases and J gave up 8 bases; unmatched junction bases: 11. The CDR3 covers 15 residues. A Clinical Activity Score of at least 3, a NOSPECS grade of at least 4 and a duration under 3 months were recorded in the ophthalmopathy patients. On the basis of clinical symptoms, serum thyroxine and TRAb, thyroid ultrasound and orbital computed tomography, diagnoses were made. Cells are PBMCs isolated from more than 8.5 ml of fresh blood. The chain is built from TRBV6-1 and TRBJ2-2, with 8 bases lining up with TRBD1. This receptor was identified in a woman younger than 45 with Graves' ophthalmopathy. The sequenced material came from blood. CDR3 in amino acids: CASSRDRPLVGELFF. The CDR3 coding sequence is TGTGCCAGCAGCCGGGACAGGCCCCTTGTGGGGGAGCTGTTTTTT.